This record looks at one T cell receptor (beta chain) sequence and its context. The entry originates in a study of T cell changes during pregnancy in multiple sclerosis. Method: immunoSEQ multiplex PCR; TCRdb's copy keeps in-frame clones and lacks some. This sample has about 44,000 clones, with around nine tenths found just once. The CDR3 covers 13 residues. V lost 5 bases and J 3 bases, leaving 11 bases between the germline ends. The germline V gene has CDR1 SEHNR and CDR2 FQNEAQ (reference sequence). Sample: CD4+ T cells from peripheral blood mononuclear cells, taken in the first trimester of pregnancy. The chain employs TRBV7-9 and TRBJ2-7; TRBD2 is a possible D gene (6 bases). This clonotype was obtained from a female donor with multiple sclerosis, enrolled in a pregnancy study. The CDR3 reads CASSMTRGYEQYF. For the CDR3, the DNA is TGTGCCAGCAGCATGACTAGGGGCTACGAGCAGTACTTC. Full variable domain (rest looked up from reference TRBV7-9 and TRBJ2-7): DTGVSQNPRHKITKRGQNVTFRCDPISEHNRLYWYRQTLGQGPEFLTYFQNEAQLEKSRLLSDRFSAERPKGSFSTLEIQRTEQGDSAMYLCASSMTRGYEQYFGPGTRLTVT.